This T cell receptor beta chain was recovered during a study of control samples from healthy donors and cancer patients. This clone was seen a single time. TCRdb's table, derived via immunoSEQ multiplex PCR, lists solely in-frame clones and lacks some. The data hold tens of thousands of clones, with roughly 91% observed a single time. The V gene's germline CDR1 is SNHLY and CDR2 FYNNEI. This CDR3 spans 14 amino acids. V shed 8 bases, J shed 6 bases, and the junction held 7 bases outside the gene matches. The sequence came from a man aged 25 to 40 in good health. Sequences were obtained from blood. V is TRBV2 and J is TRBJ1-6; TRBD1 matches at 7 bases. Here the CDR3 DNA reads TGTGCCAGCTTGGGACAGATCTTTAATTCACCCCTCCACTTT. Translating gives CASLGQIFNSPLHF.